The clone carrying this TCR beta chain occurred many times. Its antigen is currently unknown. Germline loops: CDR1 SGHTA, CDR2 FQGNSA. V trimming: 3 bases; J trimming: 3 bases; junction bases outside the gene matches: 5. The CDR3 length is 15 residues. These data are taken from a study of response to subunit inactivated influenza vaccine. General study findings and limits: Each seasonal influenza vaccination, the authors suggested, recruits few new T cells.

One entry per CDR3 protein, called by TCRdb with MiXCR from the RT-PCR reads. The sample holds about half a million distinct CDR3 sequences, roughly 9.7% seen once. Source: PBMCs from blood, taken 35 to 45 days after vaccination. This receptor was identified in a man aged 50 to 60 who received an inactivated influenza vaccine. V is TRBV7-2 and J is TRBJ2-1; 7 bases are a match to TRBD1. CDR3 amino acids: CASSFGQVNYNEQFF. The CDR3 bases are TGTGCCAGCAGCTTCGGACAGGTAAACTACAATGAGCAGTTCTTC.